The 3 T cell receptor beta chains given below trace back to one sample, sequenced in a study of T cells in women clearing cervical HPV infection. Only in-frame clones appear in the TCRdb table, and some are missing; sequencing was by immunoSEQ multiplex PCR. The table counts fewer than 40,000 clones; 4.2% lies in the top ten. Sequencing was carried out using blood buffy coat. The receptors here all came from a woman aged 18 to 75 with a cervical HPV16 infection that either progressed to CIN3+ or cleared (not recorded which).

For this clone: With the read ending 3 residues before the CDR3 end, the germline J gene is used to fill in that end. This chain links TRBV7-3 with TRBJ1-3; TRBD1 aligns across 10 bases. This CDR3 has 17 amino acids. Germline-derived CDR1 and CDR2 are SGHTA and FQGTGA. Trimming took 11 bases from V and 0 from J; bases not matched to a gene: 13. The covered CDR3 bases are TGTGCCGGCACTCGGGACAGGGGAGAGGGCTCTGGAAACACC. As protein: CAGTRDRGEGSGNT. Given in full, the CDR3 is CAGTRDRGEGSGNTIYF.

Concerning this clone itself: The CDR3 is cut off 3 residues early in the read; its end comes from the germline J gene. The chain is built from TRBV5-1 and TRBJ1-2, with a weak D call TRBD1 (5 bases). This CDR3 region has 13 residues. Germline-derived CDR1 and CDR2 are SGHRS and YFSETQ. V was pared by 4 bases and J by 5 bases, with 12 bases between. The CDR3 region is CASSGRGAYGYTF. The covered CDR3 bases are TGCGCCAGCAGCGGACGTGGGGCGTATGGC.

As concerns this clone: The CDR3 extends 3 residues past the end of the read, so its final part is completed from the germline J gene. This chain links TRBV7-9 with TRBJ2-1, with D unclear. There are 13 residues in the CDR3. The germline gives CDR1 SEHNR, CDR2 FQNEAQ (reference sequence). V was trimmed by 5 bases and J by 5 bases, leaving 10 bases between them. The covered CDR3 bases are TGTGCCAGCAGCCCGGCTAGTGACAATGAG. Encoded protein: CASSPASDNE. The whole CDR3 is CASSPASDNEQFF.